These 27 T cell receptor beta chains originate from one sample sequenced in a study of blood T cell repertoires in COVID-19. Clones were read by immunoSEQ multiplex PCR, and TCRdb kept only the in-frame ones, dropping some. This table holds around 70,000 clones, 70% to 80% found once. The specimen was peripheral blood. Receptors originate from a human donor in a cohort sampled during active COVID-19.

The genes are TRBV18 and TRBJ2-4, with 9 bases aligning to TRBD1. There are 16 residues in the CDR3. CDR1 and CDR2 (germline): KGHSH, LQKENI. Trimming took 6 bases from V and 7 from J; bases not matched to a gene: 13. The CDR3 reads CASSPGTGLIVNIQYF. CDR3 coding DNA: TGTGCCAGCTCCCCCGGGACAGGGCTCATCGTGAACATTCAGTACTTC.

This clone was seen only once. The chain couples TRBV2 to TRBJ2-6; 9 nucleotides align to TRBD1. Germline V lookup: CDR1 SNHLY, CDR2 FYNNEI. There are 16 residues in the CDR3. The trim removed 8 bases at V and 0 bases at J, leaving 5 bases unmatched. The CDR3 reads CASWDRASSGANVLTF. The CDR3 DNA reads TGTGCCAGCTGGGACAGGGCAAGCTCTGGGGCCAACGTCCTGACTTTC.

CDR3 region: CASSRGTASNQPQHF. CDR3 bases: TGCGCCAGCAGCCGCGGGACAGCTAGCAATCAGCCCCAGCATTTT. The chain couples TRBV4-1 to TRBJ1-5; 7 bases match TRBD1. In germline, CDR1 is MGHRA, CDR2 YSYEKL. The trim removed 4 bases at V and 0 bases at J, leaving 3 bases unmatched. This CDR3 region has 15 residues.

The rearrangement joins TRBV7-2 to TRBJ1-2, with TRBD1 matching over 7 bases. J was trimmed by 0 bases and V by 5 bases; bases with no gene match: 9. CDR3 size: 16 residues. Per the germline V gene, CDR1 is SGHTA and CDR2 is FQGNSA. The CDR3 DNA reads as TGTGCCAGCAGCGCAGTGGGACAGCGAGCTAACTATGGCTACACCTTC. It translates to CASSAVGQRANYGYTF.

This chain uses TRBV5-4 with TRBJ1-3, with a weak D call TRBD1 (5 bases). The germline gives CDR1 SGHNT, CDR2 YYREEE (reference sequence). Trimming stripped 2 bases from V and 3 bases from J, with 9 bases between. The CDR3 runs 14 residues. Written as DNA, the CDR3 is TGTGCCAGCAGCTTAACAGGAGTTGGAAACACCATATATTTT. Translated: CASSLTGVGNTIYF.

J is TRBJ2-3 and V is TRBV7-9; 7 bases align to TRBD2. This CDR3 has 17 residues. J lost 1 base, V lost 5 bases, and 12 bases had no gene match. Germline assignment: CDR1 SEHNR and CDR2 FQNEAQ (reference sequence). The CDR3 sequence is CASSAGLAERGTDTQYF. For the CDR3, the DNA is TGTGCCAGCAGCGCCGGCCTAGCGGAGAGGGGCACAGATACGCAGTATTTT.

The chain is built from TRBV5-1 and TRBJ2-5, with D uncertain. From germline, CDR1 is SGHRS and CDR2 YFSETQ. V shed 0 bases and J shed 2 bases, with 8 bases lying between them. This CDR3 region has 14 residues. CDR3 DNA: TGCGCCAGCAGCTTGGATCCTAAACAAGAGACCCAGTACTTC. Protein: CASSLDPKQETQYF.

This chain links TRBV23-1 with TRBJ1-4; the D gene is possibly TRBD1 (5 bases). TRBV23-1 is filed as an ORF, its function uncertain. V lost 10 bases, J lost 0 bases, and 15 bases lay in between. The CDR3 has 15 amino acids. The CDR3 coding sequence is TGCGCCACCCTGTACAGGCCACCAACTAATGAAAAACTGTTTTTT. The encoded protein is CATLYRPPTNEKLFF.

The chain is built from TRBV9 and TRBJ1-2; possible D gene TRBD1, 5 bases. V shed 4 bases and J shed 0 bases, with 25 bases lying between them. This CDR3 has 19 residues. Germline CDR1 is SGDLS and CDR2 is YYNGEE. Here the CDR3 DNA reads TGTGCCAGCAGCTTTTCCGCGGGACGGAAGATGGGCGCTAACTATGGCTACACCTTC. It is translated as CASSFSAGRKMGANYGYTF.

J is TRBJ2-1 and V is TRBV21-1; the D call TRBD1 from the table was never checked on the DNA. TRBV21-1 is a pseudogene locus. The CDR3 is 15 residues long. The CDR3 loop reads CASSKVGTEYNEQFF. The CDR3 DNA is TGTGCCAGCAGCAAAGTAGGGACAGAGTACAATGAGCAGTTCTTC.

This clone was seen only once. The chain links TRBV19 to TRBJ2-5, with a weak D call TRBD1 (6 bases). The CDR3 is 15 residues long. Germline assignment: CDR1 LNHDA and CDR2 SQIVND (reference sequence). V lost 6 bases and J 2 bases, leaving 16 bases between the germline ends. CDR3 nucleotides: TGTGCCAGTAGGCGACAGGAATTCGGGCAAGAGACCCAGTACTTC. This encodes CASRRQEFGQETQYF.

The chain links TRBV6-5 to TRBJ2-1; TRBD2 matches 13 bases. V dropped 5 bases and J dropped 8; count of bases not matched to a gene: 6. The CDR3 length is 15 residues. Germline-derived CDR1 and CDR2 are MNHEY and SVGAGI. The CDR3, as DNA: TGTGCCAGCAGTCAACTAGCGGGAGGGGGGTATGAGCAGTTCTTC. It encodes CASSQLAGGGYEQFF.

On this clone itself: Relative to the germline gene, one junction end is altered; a read error may explain this. The rearrangement links TRBV7-7 to TRBJ2-7, with TRBD2 matching 7 bases. Germline assignment: CDR1 SSHAT and CDR2 FNYEAQ (reference sequence). This CDR3 comprises 16 residues. CDR3 protein: CASSPPSGDSSYEQYF. The CDR3 DNA follows: TGTGCTAGCAGCCCCCCAAGCGGGGATTCCTCCTACGAGCAGTACTTC.

This sequence joins TRBV9 and TRBJ1-1, with D unresolved. The ends were cut back, 0 bases at V and 4 bases at J, with 10 bases in the middle. Germline CDR1 and CDR2: SGDLS and YYNGEE. The CDR3 totals 14 residues. The DNA of the CDR3 is TGTGCCAGCAGCGTAGGGGAACGGGGCACTGAAGCTTTCTTT. Amino acids: CASSVGERGTEAFF.

J is TRBJ2-7 and V is TRBV18; D is ambiguous. This CDR3 spans 13 amino acids. Germline V gene sequence: CDR1 KGHSH, CDR2 LQKENI. Trimming removed 2 bases at V and 5 bases at J, with 10 bases between. The CDR3 sequence: CASSPALTDEQYF. CDR3 in DNA: TGTGCCAGCTCACCAGCACTAACCGACGAGCAGTACTTC.

This clone was observed a single time. CDR3 in amino acids: CSGRPGHVNTEAFF. CDR3 nucleotides: TGCAGCGGTAGACCGGGACACGTAAACACTGAAGCTTTCTTT. V gene TRBV29-1 combines with J gene TRBJ1-1, with D maybe TRBD1 (6 bases). The CDR3 totals 14 residues. Germline CDR1 is SQVTM and CDR2 is ANQGSEA. The ends were cut back, 7 bases at V and 2 bases at J, with 17 bases in the middle.

This clone has at least ten counts. V is TRBV18 and J is TRBJ1-2, with 7 bases fitting TRBD1. The CDR3 covers 15 residues. V was pared by 6 bases and J by 3 bases, with 10 bases of the junction left unmatched. Germline CDR1 reads KGHSH; CDR2 reads LQKENI. This chain's CDR3 is CASSRQGSEDYGYTF. The CDR3 DNA reads as TGTGCCAGCTCCCGACAGGGATCCGAGGACTATGGCTACACCTTC. The full variable domain, with the rest looked up from reference TRBV18 and TRBJ1-2, is NAGVMQNPRHLVRRRGQEARLRCSPMKGHSHVYWYRQLPEEGLKFMVYLQKENIIDESGMPKERFSAEFPKEGPSILRIQQVVRGDSAAYFCASSRQGSEDYGYTFGSGTRLTVV.

V usage is TRBV4-3 and J usage is TRBJ2-5; tentatively, D is TRBD2 (6 bases). Germline assignment: CDR1 LGHNA and CDR2 YSLEER. The CDR3 sequence is 13 residues long. V was clipped by 0 bases and J by 10 bases, with 12 bases between them. This CDR3 reads CASSQDLFGSQYF. CDR3 sequence (DNA): TGCGCCAGCAGCCAAGATCTATTCGGGAGCCAGTACTTC.

The chain uses TRBV15 and TRBJ1-4; 7 bases are a match to TRBD1. The trim removed 4 bases at V and 2 bases at J, leaving 1 base unmatched. The germline V gene encodes CDR1 LNHNV and CDR2 YYDKDF (reference sequence). This CDR3 contains 14 residues. The CDR3 loop reads CATSIRGTNEKLFF. The CDR3 region has the DNA TGTGCCACCAGCATCAGGGGGACTAATGAAAAACTGTTTTTT.

V usage is TRBV27 and J usage is TRBJ1-5; D may be TRBD1 (6 bases). The germline CDR1 and CDR2 sequences are MNHEY and SMNVEV (reference sequence). The CDR3 contains 15 residues. Trimming cost V 5 bases and J 2 bases, with 13 bases left between them. The CDR3 here is CASSSTGNGNQPQHF. The CDR3 DNA follows: TGTGCCAGCAGTAGTACAGGGAATGGCAATCAGCCCCAGCATTTT.

V usage is TRBV6-5 and J usage is TRBJ2-5, with 7 bases fitting TRBD1. Looked up from germline, CDR1 is MNHEY and CDR2 is SVGAGI. The CDR3 totals 14 residues. Germline trimming cut 5 bases from V and 2 bases from J; bases unmatched to any gene: 5. This CDR3 reads CASSKSGQQETQYF. The CDR3 bases are TGTGCCAGCAGTAAATCGGGACAGCAAGAGACCCAGTACTTC.

The chain carries TRBV29-1 and TRBJ1-1; the D gene is possibly TRBD1 (6 bases). V dropped 7 bases and J dropped 0 bases, with 12 bases sitting between them. Germline V gene data show CDR1 as SQVTM and CDR2 as ANQGSEA. This CDR3 region has 13 residues. The CDR3 DNA reads as TGCAGCGGCAGGGGTGCCATGAACACTGAAGCTTTCTTT. Amino acid sequence: CSGRGAMNTEAFF.

The chain couples TRBV15 to TRBJ1-1; 8 bases map to TRBD1. Trimming cost V 1 base and J 4 bases; bases outside gene matches: 8. The germline gives CDR1 LNHNV, CDR2 YYDKDF (reference sequence). The CDR3 length is 16 residues. The CDR3 coding sequence is TGTGCCACCAGCAGAGTCCCAGGGGGCGTGGGCACTGAAGCTTTCTTT. It codes for CATSRVPGGVGTEAFF. Using reference TRBV15 and TRBJ1-1 for the parts outside the CDR3, the full variable domain is DAMVIQNPRYQVTQFGKPVTLSCSQTLNHNVMYWYQQKSSQAPKLLFHYYDKDFNNEADTPDNFQSRRPNTSFCFLDIRSPGLGDTAMYLCATSRVPGGVGTEAFFGQGTRLTVV.

Concerning this clone itself: One end of the junction does not line up with germline, which may come from a read error. CDR3 region: CTTSPGVVEKLFF. DNA of the CDR3: TGTACCACCAGCCCAGGGGTTGTCGAAAAACTGTTTTTT. The chain recombines TRBV15 with TRBJ1-4; a possible D gene is TRBD1 (6 bases). There are 13 residues in the CDR3. Germline CDR1 and CDR2: LNHNV and YYDKDF (reference sequence).

The chain has TRBV7-9 and TRBJ1-3; D is undetermined. The CDR3 sequence is 14 residues long. The V gene's germline CDR1 is SEHNR and CDR2 FQNEAQ (reference sequence). The V gene lost 5 bases and the J gene lost 0 bases, with 8 bases spanning the gap. CDR3 protein: CASSLFRSGNTIYF. CDR3 in DNA: TGTGCCAGCAGCCTCTTTCGCTCTGGAAACACCATATATTTT.

This chain links TRBV4-3 with TRBJ2-4; D perhaps matches TRBD1 (6 bases). Trimming removed 0 bases from V and 0 bases from J, with 15 bases in between. CDR1 LGHNA and CDR2 YSLEER come from the germline V gene. There are 18 residues in the CDR3. CDR3 in DNA: TGCGCCAGCAGCCAAGAAACAGGGACAACCGTAGCCAAAAACATTCAGTACTTC. Translation: CASSQETGTTVAKNIQYF.

Only one count was recorded for this clone. The chain recombines TRBV5-6 with TRBJ2-5; D might be TRBD1 (5 bases). V was clipped by 0 bases and J by 4 bases, with 13 bases between them. The CDR3 covers 15 residues. CDR1 SGHDT and CDR2 YYEEEE come from the germline V gene. As DNA, the CDR3 is TGTGCCAGCAGCTTGGGGCAGGGAAGGGGAGAGACCCAGTACTTC. Encoded protein: CASSLGQGRGETQYF.